The 19 T cell receptor beta chains in this list originate from one sample, sequenced in a study of blood T cell repertoires in COVID-19 (dated by TCRdb to about 2020). Receptors were amplified or captured by the immunoSEQ multiplex PCR assay. TCRdb's version of the immuneACCESS table is confined to in-frame rearrangements and falls short of the full clone set. An unresolved V gene accounts for under half of the shortfall where checked; the remainder is of unknown origin. The sample table lists fewer than 120,000 clones, about 85% of them with a count of one. The ten largest clonotypes hold approximately 4.8% of the sample. Input material: peripheral blood. The receptors were sampled from a human donor in a cohort sampled during active COVID-19.

The rearrangement links TRBV18 to TRBJ1-1; a possible D gene is TRBD1 (5 bases). CDR3 length: 17 amino acids. Germline V gene lookup returns CDR1 KGHSH and CDR2 LQKENI. Trimming cost V 2 bases and J 3 bases, with 19 bases left between them. CDR3 loop: CASSPRRLWGGDTEAFF. In DNA, the CDR3 is TGTGCCAGCTCACCAAGAAGACTATGGGGGGGAGACACTGAAGCTTTCTTT.

The rearrangement links TRBV19 to TRBJ1-2; D is unresolved. V dropped 0 bases and J dropped 7 bases, with 12 bases sitting between them. Per the germline V gene, CDR1 is LNHDA and CDR2 is SQIVND (reference sequence). The CDR3 is made up of 14 amino acids. CDR3 sequence: CASSIDYRPRGYTF. As DNA, the CDR3 is TGTGCCAGTAGTATAGATTACAGACCACGTGGCTACACCTTC.

The chain combines TRBV5-5 with TRBJ2-1, with D possibly being TRBD1 (5 bases). CDR3 length: 16 amino acids. Deletions cut 1 base from V and 0 bases from J, with 11 bases between. CDR1 SGHKS and CDR2 YYEKEE come from the germline V gene (reference sequence). CDR3 sequence reads: CASSLRQSISYNEQFF. Here the CDR3 DNA reads TGTGCCAGCAGCTTGAGACAGTCCATCTCCTACAATGAGCAGTTCTTC.

This rearrangement joins TRBV18 to TRBJ1-1, with no clear D. There are 15 residues in the CDR3. Trimming cost V 6 bases and J 1 base, with 15 bases left between them. CDR1 and CDR2 (germline): KGHSH, LQKENI. Here the CDR3 reads CASSPRVMRNTEAFF. For the CDR3, the DNA is TGTGCCAGCTCCCCGCGAGTGATGCGGAACACTGAAGCTTTCTTT.

In regard to this clone: The sample carries other DNA sequences with the same CDR3. This chain connects TRBV5-1 to TRBJ1-1, with a possible D match to TRBD1 (5 bases). The CDR3 spans 12 residues. V was shortened by 3 bases and J by 5 bases, with 8 bases between the two germline ends. From germline, CDR1 is SGHRS and CDR2 YFSETQ. CDR3: CASSSAGTEAFF. The CDR3 coding sequence is TGCGCCAGCAGCTCGGCAGGGACTGAAGCTTTCTTT. The full variable domain, in which reference TRBV5-1 and TRBJ1-1 provide the parts outside the CDR3, is KAGVTQTPRYLIKTRGQQVTLSCSPISGHRSVSWYQQTPGQGLQFLFEYFSETQRNKGNFPGRFSGRQFSNSRSEMNVSTLELGDSALYLCASSSAGTEAFFGQGTRLTVV.

The J gene is TRBJ1-1, the V gene TRBV28; D is uncertain. The CDR3 has 13 amino acids. Trimming took 6 bases from V and 3 from J, leaving 11 bases between them. The germline gives CDR1 MDHEN, CDR2 SYDVKM. The DNA for the CDR3 is TGTGCCAGCAGACCCTATTTGGACACTGAAGCTTTCTTT. This translates into CASRPYLDTEAFF. Variable domain in full (rest from reference TRBV28 and TRBJ1-1): DVKVTQSSRYLVKRTGEKVFLECVQDMDHENMFWYRQDPGLGLRLIYFSYDVKMKEKGDIPEGYSVSREKKERFSLILESASTNQTSMYLCASRPYLDTEAFFGQGTRLTVV.

V and J are TRBV3-1 (or the pseudogene TRBV3-2) and TRBJ2-1, with TRBD1 matching over 9 bases. The trim removed 7 bases at V and 3 bases at J, leaving 13 bases unmatched. Germline V gene data show CDR1 as LGHDT and CDR2 as YNNKEL (reference sequence). This CDR3 is 17 amino acids long. The CDR3 coding sequence is TGTGCCAGCACGGTGAGAACCGGGACAGGGAACTACAATGAGCAGTTCTTC. This codes for CASTVRTGTGNYNEQFF.

This clone has a handful of counts. The gene calls are TRBV19 and TRBJ1-4; D is unclear. The CDR3 length is 13 residues. Trimming pared 6 bases from V and 4 bases from J, leaving 9 bases between. The V gene's germline CDR1 is LNHDA and CDR2 SQIVND (reference sequence). CDR3 DNA: TGTGCCAGTAGACGAGGAAATAATGAAAAACTGTTTTTT. As protein: CASRRGNNEKLFF.

The chain carries TRBV28 and TRBJ2-1, with D maybe TRBD1 (5 bases). Germline assignment: CDR1 MDHEN and CDR2 SYDVKM. V was trimmed by 5 bases and J by 6 bases, leaving 14 bases between them. The length of the CDR3 is 14 residues. The CDR3 sequence: CASSGPTESNEQFF. In nucleotides, the CDR3 is TGTGCCAGCAGTGGGCCGACAGAGAGCAATGAGCAGTTCTTC.

This chain uses TRBV11-1 with TRBJ1-2; TRBD1 matches at 8 bases. V gave up 1 base and J gave up 3 bases; unmatched junction bases: 7. Germline-derived CDR1 and CDR2 are SGHAT and FQDESV (reference sequence). This CDR3 region has 16 residues. CDR3 region: CASSLGGGQGDYGYTF. As DNA, the CDR3 is TGTGCCAGCAGCTTAGGGGGCGGACAGGGCGACTATGGCTACACCTTC.

This chain links TRBV7-9 with TRBJ2-1, with D tentatively TRBD2 (6 bases). The CDR3 has 17 amino acids. The germline V and J ends were trimmed by 11 bases and 0 bases, with 23 bases remaining between them. CDR1 and CDR2 from the germline V gene are SEHNR and FQNEAQ (reference sequence). DNA of the CDR3: TGTGCCCTCCGCCCCCTAGCGCCGATCAGCTCCTACAATGAGCAGTTCTTC. It is translated as CALRPLAPISSYNEQFF.

The chain recombines TRBV9 with TRBJ2-3; D ambiguous. Germline-derived CDR1 and CDR2 are SGDLS and YYNGEE. V lost 4 bases, J lost 1 base, and 13 bases lay in between. There are 15 residues in the CDR3. The CDR3 protein is CASSPRVSRTDTQYF. The CDR3 DNA sequence: TGTGCCAGCAGCCCTCGCGTTAGCCGCACAGATACGCAGTATTTT. Based on the CDR3 plus reference TRBV9 and TRBJ2-3, the full variable domain is DSGVTQTPKHLITATGQRVTLRCSPRSGDLSVYWYQQSLDQGLQFLIQYYNGEERAKGNILERFSAQQFPDLHSELNLSSLELGDSALYFCASSPRVSRTDTQYFGPGTRLTVL.

The chain has TRBV19 and TRBJ2-3, with TRBD2 matching 11 bases. V was clipped by 5 bases and J by 4 bases; unmatched bases: 8. Germline CDR1 is LNHDA and CDR2 is SQIVND (reference sequence). The CDR3 spans 16 residues. The DNA of the CDR3 is TGTGCCAGTAGTCGAATGGGACTAGCGGTAGCAGATACGCAGTATTTT. As protein: CASSRMGLAVADTQYF.

The DNA of the CDR3 is TGTGCCAGCAGCTCAATGACAGCTAGCACAGATACGCAGTATTTT. Amino acids: CASSSMTASTDTQYF. This chain connects TRBV7-6 to TRBJ2-3, with D maybe TRBD1 (5 bases). CDR1 and CDR2 from the germline V gene are SGHVS and FNYEAQ. V dropped 4 bases and J dropped 0 bases, with 11 bases sitting between them. CDR3 length: 15 residues.

CDR3 DNA sequence: TGTGCCAGCAGGCGCGATGGCTACACCTTC. It yields the protein CASRRDGYTF. The V gene is TRBV12-3 or TRBV12-4, the J gene TRBJ1-2; no definite D call. The ends were cut back, 6 bases at V and 6 bases at J, with 5 bases in the middle. The CDR3 runs to 10 residues.

Concerning this clone: A read error may produce the germline difference seen at one junction end. The rearrangement links TRBV7-7 to TRBJ2-7, with D possibly TRBD2 on 5 matching bases. This CDR3 comprises 14 residues. Germline V gives CDR1 SSHAT, CDR2 FNYEAQ (reference sequence). This CDR3 is CASSLAEGFYEQYF. CDR3 coding DNA: TGTGCTAGCAGCTTAGCCGAGGGTTTCTACGAGCAGTACTTC.

The chain recombines TRBV7-9 with TRBJ2-5, with 11 bases that match TRBD2. This CDR3 has 15 amino acids. Germline V gene data show CDR1 as SEHNR and CDR2 as FQNEAQ (reference sequence). The trim removed 2 bases at V and 5 bases at J, leaving 4 bases unmatched. In DNA, the CDR3 is TGTGCCAGCAGCTTATATAGCGGGGGGGATGAGACCCAGTACTTC. Protein product: CASSLYSGGDETQYF.

V gene TRBV15 combines with J gene TRBJ2-1; D call uncertain. The CDR3 contains 14 residues. Germline CDR1 LNHNV, CDR2 YYDKDF (reference sequence). The V gene lost 7 bases and the J gene lost 10 bases, with 20 bases spanning the gap. CDR3 sequence: CATTTAGRYLEQFF. DNA of the CDR3: TGTGCCACCACAACAGCCGGCCGGTATTTGGAGCAGTTCTTC.

This sequence joins TRBV6-6 and TRBJ2-5; 8 bases are a match to TRBD1. Germline V gene lookup returns CDR1 MNHNY and CDR2 SVGAGI (reference sequence). J gave up 5 bases and V 6 bases, and 5 bases lay outside the gene matches. The CDR3 sequence is 13 residues long. CDR3 in amino acids: CASRRTGRETQYF. The CDR3 DNA reads TGTGCCAGCAGAAGGACAGGGAGGGAGACCCAGTACTTC.